This is a list of T cell receptor beta chains from one sample in a study of cytomegalovirus exposure and HLA in healthy donors. Profiling relied on immunoSEQ multiplex PCR, and the TCRdb table lists in-frame clones only, not all of them. The repertoire holds 150,000 to 200,000 clones, with approximately 84% as singletons. The sequenced material came from PBMCs. The receptors come from a woman in her 50s in good health and CMV-seropositive. Each CDR3 is given with its conserved first and last residue. A D gene is named only where the DNA matches it firmly. Part of the rows lack a size; the others show once, few, many or a class for expanded clones.

d_call j_call clone_size v_call cdr3_length cdr3_aa cdr3_nt
- TRBJ2-2 - TRBV9 16 CASAPSLHYNTGELFF TGTGCCAGCGCTCCCTCGCTCCACTACAACACCGGGGAGCTGTTTTTT
- TRBJ2-6 few TRBV11-2 16 CASSLDRISGANGLTF TGTGCCAGCAGCTTAGACCGAATCTCTGGGGCCAACGGCCTGACTTTC
- TRBJ2-7 few TRBV28 15 CASSLRPTADYEQYF TGTGCCAGCAGTTTACGACCTACGGCCGACTACGAGCAGTACTTC
TRBD1 TRBJ2-1 - TRBV15 15 CATSREGTGVAEQFF TGTGCCACCAGCAGAGAGGGGACAGGCGTGGCCGAGCAGTTCTTC
TRBD2 TRBJ2-3 - TRBV29-1 13 CSAMGIAGGPQYF TGCAGCGCCATGGGGATAGCGGGGGGGCCGCAGTATTTT
TRBD1 TRBJ1-6 - TRBV5-1 16 CASSLDLDRDNSPLHF TGCGCCAGCAGCTTGGATCTGGACAGGGATAATTCACCCCTCCACTTT
- TRBJ2-7 once TRBV11-3 14 CASSSRGTTYEQYF TGTGCCAGCAGCTCAAGGGGCACGACCTACGAGCAGTACTTC
TRBD1 TRBJ2-1 - TRBV11-3 16 CASSSLDRGLGNEQFF TGTGCCAGCAGCTCCTTAGACAGGGGGCTCGGAAATGAGCAGTTCTTC
- TRBJ1-5 - TRBV7-2 14 CASSLGQLNQPQHF TGTGCCAGCAGCTTAGGACAGCTTAATCAGCCCCAGCATTTT
- TRBJ1-2 once TRBV4-1 15 CASSHPATDLYGYTF TGCGCCAGCAGCCACCCCGCGACAGACCTCTATGGCTACACCTTC
- TRBJ1-6 - TRBV27 16 CASSTTGTQDNSPLHF TGTGCCAGCAGTACCACTGGGACACAGGATAATTCACCCCTCCACTTT
- TRBJ1-3 - TRBV9 13 CASSVDRRDTIYF TGTGCCAGCAGCGTAGATCGGCGGGACACCATATATTTT
- TRBJ1-5 - TRBV5-1 15 CASSPLGPGLQPQHF TGCGCCAGCAGCCCGCTAGGGCCAGGACTTCAGCCCCAGCATTTT
- TRBJ2-7 - TRBV2 11 CASKRAYEQYF TGTGCCAGCAAGAGGGCCTACGAGCAGTACTTC
- TRBJ2-7 - TRBV5-4 15 CASSLDNSPVYEQYF TGTGCCAGCAGCTTGGATAATAGCCCAGTCTACGAGCAGTACTTC
- TRBJ2-4 - TRBV4-1 15 CASSQDSSRGNIQYF TGCGCCAGCAGCCAAGATAGCAGTAGGGGAAACATTCAGTACTTC
- TRBJ2-3 - TRBV30 16 CAWTHGYSGGGDTQYF TGTGCCTGGACCCATGGGTACTCGGGGGGCGGAGATACGCAGTATTTT
- TRBJ2-7 - TRBV28 12 CASSVSDREQYF TGTGCCAGCAGTGTCTCGGACAGAGAGCAGTACTTC
- TRBJ1-4 - TRBV18 17 CASSPRQLPATIEKLFF TGTGCCAGCTCACCACGGCAGTTACCTGCAACAATTGAAAAACTGTTTTTT
- TRBJ1-1 - TRBV4-1 16 CASSQDTPGRLTEAFF TGCGCCAGCAGCCAAGATACGCCAGGACGACTAACTGAAGCTTTCTTT
- TRBJ2-7 - TRBV29-1 12 CSVDPGRDEQYF TGCAGCGTTGATCCAGGGCGAGACGAGCAGTACTTC
- TRBJ1-1 - TRBV28 14 CASSLRGLNTEAFF TGTGCCAGCAGTTTGAGGGGGTTGAACACTGAAGCTTTCTTT
TRBD1 TRBJ1-5 few TRBV28 15 CASSDRGAQNQPQHF TGTGCCAGCAGCGACAGGGGGGCCCAAAATCAGCCCCAGCATTTT
TRBD1 TRBJ1-5 - TRBV10-3 14 CAISEGTGDQPQHF TGTGCCATCAGTGAGGGGACAGGGGATCAGCCCCAGCATTTT
TRBD1 TRBJ2-7 - TRBV6-5 14 CASSLRQGSYEQYF TGTGCCAGCAGCCTTCGACAGGGATCCTACGAGCAGTACTTC
TRBD1 TRBJ2-3 - TRBV7-2 17 CASSLPTTGLSTDTQYF TGTGCCAGCAGCCTCCCCACGACAGGGTTGAGCACAGATACGCAGTATTTT
TRBD1 TRBJ2-7 - TRBV28 16 CASSYHKDRGHYEQYF TGTGCCAGCAGTTACCACAAGGACAGGGGGCACTACGAGCAGTACTTC
- TRBJ2-3 - TRBV19 16 CASSSTRDLGTDTQYF TGTGCCAGTAGTTCGACCAGGGACTTGGGCACAGATACGCAGTATTTT
- TRBJ2-5 - TRBV5-1 13 CASSLTDSETQYF TGCGCCAGCAGCTTGACGGACTCAGAGACCCAGTACTTC
- TRBJ1-2 few TRBV30 13 CAWSRRATYGYTF TGTGCCTGGAGTCGGCGGGCTACCTATGGCTACACCTTC
TRBD2 TRBJ2-7 - TRBV4-3 20 CASSQGGLAASGGVSYEQYF TGCGCCAGCAGCCAAGGAGGTTTGGCGGCTAGCGGGGGGGTGTCCTACGAGCAGTACTTC
TRBD1 TRBJ1-6 - TRBV5-1 17 CASSLRGGQELNSPLHF TGCGCCAGCAGCTTGCGAGGGGGACAGGAGCTCAATTCACCCCTCCACTTT
TRBD2 TRBJ2-3 few TRBV7-2 15 CASSLVGGGVDTQYF TGTGCCAGCAGCTTAGTTGGCGGGGGGGTGGATACGCAGTATTTT
- TRBJ2-1 - TRBV7-2 15 CASSFTGTAYNEQFF TGTGCCAGCAGCTTTACCGGGACTGCCTACAATGAGCAGTTCTTC
- TRBJ1-5 - TRBV7-2 17 CASSLGPRDSKNQPQHF TGTGCCAGCAGCTTGGGCCCCCGGGACTCCAAAAATCAGCCCCAGCATTTT
TRBD1 TRBJ2-7 - TRBV11-2 19 CASSLAGNRWGTGADEQYF TGTGCCAGCAGCTTAGCGGGGAACAGGTGGGGGACAGGGGCCGACGAGCAGTACTTC
- TRBJ2-3 few TRBV20-1 11 CSARAQGNKYF TGCAGTGCTAGAGCACAGGGTAACAAGTATTTT
TRBD1 TRBJ1-2 - TRBV5-5 15 CASSLAPTGAYGYTF TGTGCCAGCAGCTTGGCCCCGACAGGGGCATATGGCTACACCTTC
- TRBJ2-3 - TRBV11-2 15 CASSLEEGTTDTQYF TGTGCCAGCAGCTTAGAAGAGGGAACCACAGATACGCAGTATTTT
TRBD1 TRBJ2-5 few TRBV4-2 16 CASSQVPGQGGETQYF TGTGCCAGCAGCCAAGTCCCGGGACAGGGAGGGGAGACCCAGTACTTC
- TRBJ2-2 - TRBV5-1 16 CASSSRAGSYTGELFF TGCGCCAGCAGCTCTCGGGCAGGGTCGTACACCGGGGAGCTGTTTTTT
TRBD2 TRBJ2-2 once TRBV5-4 16 CASSLVAGGPPGELFF TGTGCCAGCAGCTTGGTAGCGGGAGGGCCTCCCGGGGAGCTGTTTTTT
- TRBJ2-3 - TRBV2 16 CASSAPTASSTDTQYF TGTGCCAGCAGTGCGCCGACAGCTTCTAGCACAGATACGCAGTATTTT
- TRBJ1-5 - TRBV7-8 15 CASSDDGGHHQPQHF TGTGCCAGCAGCGACGACGGGGGGCATCATCAGCCCCAGCATTTT
TRBD1 TRBJ1-2 - TRBV11-2 14 CATRDRRFYYGYTF TGTGCCACCCGGGACAGGAGATTTTACTATGGCTACACCTTC
TRBD2 TRBJ2-1 few TRBV7-2 18 CASSLPPRLAGKLNEQFF TGTGCCAGCAGCTTACCCCCACGACTAGCGGGAAAGTTAAATGAGCAGTTCTTC
- TRBJ2-6 once TRBV19 18 CASSSIQGSVSGANVLTF TGTGCCAGTAGTTCCATACAGGGATCCGTCTCCGGGGCCAACGTCCTGACTTTC
- TRBJ2-5 - TRBV2 14 CASSEGLAQETQYF TGTGCCAGCAGTGAAGGATTAGCGCAAGAGACCCAGTACTTC
TRBD1 TRBJ2-7 - TRBV7-7 13 CASSPGQGYEQYF TGTGCTAGCAGCCCGGGACAGGGCTACGAGCAGTACTTC
- TRBJ2-2 - TRBV28 15 CASSLYSGVAGELFF TGTGCCAGCAGTTTATACTCGGGGGTGGCCGGGGAGCTGTTTTTT
- TRBJ1-2 - TRBV10-3 15 CAISEGTGLNYGYTF TGTGCCATCAGTGAAGGAACAGGCCTTAACTATGGCTACACCTTC